This T cell receptor (beta chain) is drawn from a study of identical twins. This clonotype came up a few times. CDR3 length: 14 residues. Per germline, CDR1 SNHLY and CDR2 FYNNEI. V was clipped by 3 bases and J by 4 bases; unmatched bases: 4. TCRdb re-analysed the 5' RACE reads in MiXCR, keeping a single row per CDR3 protein. The sample consists of some 710,000 distinct CDR3 sequences, 5.5% to 7.5% of them appearing once. The chain links TRBV2 to TRBJ1-1, with 8 bases aligning to TRBD1. This clonotype was obtained from a man younger than 35 in good health. Sequencing input: naive T cells sorted from blood. CDR3 nucleotide sequence: TGTGCCAGCAGTGACAGGGGGCCGAGCACTGAAGCTTTCTTT. The encoded protein is CASSDRGPSTEAFF.